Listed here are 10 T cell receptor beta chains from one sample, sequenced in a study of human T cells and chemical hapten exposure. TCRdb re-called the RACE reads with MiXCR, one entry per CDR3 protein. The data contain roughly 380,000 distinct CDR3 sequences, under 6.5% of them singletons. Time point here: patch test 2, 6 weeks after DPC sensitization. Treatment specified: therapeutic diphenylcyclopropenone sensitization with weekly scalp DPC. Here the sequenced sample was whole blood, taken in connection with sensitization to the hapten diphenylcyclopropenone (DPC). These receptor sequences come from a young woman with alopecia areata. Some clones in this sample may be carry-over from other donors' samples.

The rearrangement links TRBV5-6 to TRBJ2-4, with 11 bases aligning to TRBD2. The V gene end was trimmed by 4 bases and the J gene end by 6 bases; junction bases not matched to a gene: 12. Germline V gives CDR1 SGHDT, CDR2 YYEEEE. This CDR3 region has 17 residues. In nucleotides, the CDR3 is TGTGCCAGCAGCATCCTACGCCTAGCGGGGGGCCTAAACATTCAGTACTTC. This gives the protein CASSILRLAGGLNIQYF.

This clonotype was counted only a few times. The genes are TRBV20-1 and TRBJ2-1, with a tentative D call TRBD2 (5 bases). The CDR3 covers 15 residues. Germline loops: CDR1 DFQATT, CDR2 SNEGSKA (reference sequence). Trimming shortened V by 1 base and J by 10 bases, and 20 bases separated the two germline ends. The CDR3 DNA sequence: TGCAGTGCTAGAGGTCCGGGATCATCGCCATGGGAGCAGTTCTTC. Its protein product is CSARGPGSSPWEQFF.

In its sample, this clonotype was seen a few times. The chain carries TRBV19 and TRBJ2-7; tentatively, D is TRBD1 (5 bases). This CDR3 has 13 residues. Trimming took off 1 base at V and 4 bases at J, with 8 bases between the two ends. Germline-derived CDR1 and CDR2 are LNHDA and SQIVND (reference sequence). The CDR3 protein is CASSIGPGYEQYF. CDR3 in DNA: TGTGCCAGTAGTATAGGTCCAGGGTACGAGCAGTACTTC.

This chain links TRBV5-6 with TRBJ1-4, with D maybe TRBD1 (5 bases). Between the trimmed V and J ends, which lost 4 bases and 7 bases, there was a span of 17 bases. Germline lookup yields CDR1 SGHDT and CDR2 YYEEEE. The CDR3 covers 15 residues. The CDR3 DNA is TGTGCCAGCAGCGATGACACTCCCGGGGCTGAAAAACTGTTTTTT. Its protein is CASSDDTPGAEKLFF.

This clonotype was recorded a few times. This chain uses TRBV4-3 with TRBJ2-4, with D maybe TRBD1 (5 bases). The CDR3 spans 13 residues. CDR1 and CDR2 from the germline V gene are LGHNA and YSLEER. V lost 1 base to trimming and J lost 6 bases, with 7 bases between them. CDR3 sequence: CASSQVDRNIQYF. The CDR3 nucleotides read TGCGCCAGCAGCCAAGTCGACAGAAACATTCAGTACTTC.

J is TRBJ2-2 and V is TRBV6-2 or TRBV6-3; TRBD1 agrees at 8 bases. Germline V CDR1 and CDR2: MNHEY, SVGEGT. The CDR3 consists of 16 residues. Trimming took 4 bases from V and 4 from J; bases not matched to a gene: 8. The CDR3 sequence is CASSLDRAGLTGELFF. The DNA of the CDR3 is TGTGCCAGCAGTTTGGACAGGGCCGGACTCACCGGGGAGCTGTTTTTT.

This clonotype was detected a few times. The CDR3 loop is CASSLGLDRSLDTQYF. The CDR3 DNA is TGTGCCAGCAGTTTAGGCTTGGACAGAAGCCTAGATACGCAGTATTTT. The V call is TRBV12-3 or TRBV12-4, the J call TRBJ2-3, with D possibly matching TRBD1 (6 bases). The CDR3 totals 16 residues. Trimming took 1 base from V and 5 from J, leaving 16 bases between them.

CDR3 residues: CASSPSGTAETQYF. As DNA, the CDR3 is TGTGCCAGCAGCCCCTCTGGGACGGCAGAGACCCAGTACTTC. The rearrangement uses TRBV7-8 and TRBJ2-5, with D possibly called TRBD1 or TRBD2 (5 bases each). The V end was cut by 5 bases, the J end by 4 bases, with 14 bases between. Germline V CDR1 and CDR2: SGHVS, FQNEAQ. This CDR3 contains 14 residues.

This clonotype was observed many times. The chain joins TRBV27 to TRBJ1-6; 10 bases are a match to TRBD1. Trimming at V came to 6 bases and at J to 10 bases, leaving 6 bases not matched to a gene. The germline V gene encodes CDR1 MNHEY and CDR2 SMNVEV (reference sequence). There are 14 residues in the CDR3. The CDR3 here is CASSYDRGRSPLHF. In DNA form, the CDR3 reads TGTGCCAGCAGCTATGACAGGGGGCGATCACCCCTCCACTTT.

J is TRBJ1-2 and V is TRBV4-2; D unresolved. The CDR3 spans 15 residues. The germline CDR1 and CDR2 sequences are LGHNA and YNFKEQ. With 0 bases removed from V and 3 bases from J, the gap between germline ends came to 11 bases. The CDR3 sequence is CASSQDPTPDYGYTF. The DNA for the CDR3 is TGTGCCAGCAGCCAAGATCCAACACCAGACTATGGCTACACCTTC.